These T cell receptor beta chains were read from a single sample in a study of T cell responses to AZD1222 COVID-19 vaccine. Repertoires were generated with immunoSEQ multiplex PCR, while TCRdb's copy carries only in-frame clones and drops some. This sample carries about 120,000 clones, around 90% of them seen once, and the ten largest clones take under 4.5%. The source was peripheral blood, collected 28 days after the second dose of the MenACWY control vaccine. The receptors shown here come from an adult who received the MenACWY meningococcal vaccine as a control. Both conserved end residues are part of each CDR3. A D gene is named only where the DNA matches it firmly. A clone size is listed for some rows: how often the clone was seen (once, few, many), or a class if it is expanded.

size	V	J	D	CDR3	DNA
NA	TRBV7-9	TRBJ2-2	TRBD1	CASSQGGQGALGTGELFF	TGTGCCAGCAGCCAGGGAGGACAGGGGGCTCTGGGCACCGGGGAGCTGTTTTTT
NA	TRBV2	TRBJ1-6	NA	CASRRQGADSPLHF	TGTGCCAGCAGACGGCAGGGCGCCGATTCACCCCTCCACTTT
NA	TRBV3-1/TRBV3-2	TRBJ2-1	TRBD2	CASSQISGAGNEQFF	TGTGCCAGCAGCCAAATTAGCGGGGCGGGAAATGAGCAGTTCTTC
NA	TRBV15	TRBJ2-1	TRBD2	CATSRGLAGVNEQFF	TGTGCCACCAGCAGGGGACTAGCGGGAGTCAATGAGCAGTTCTTC
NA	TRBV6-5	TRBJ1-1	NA	CASSYEFQGNTEAFF	TGTGCCAGCAGTTACGAGTTCCAGGGGAACACTGAAGCTTTCTTT
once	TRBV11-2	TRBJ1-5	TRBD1	CASSLGTGPTQPQHF	TGTGCCAGCAGCCTTGGGACAGGACCCACTCAGCCCCAGCATTTT
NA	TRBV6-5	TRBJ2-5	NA	CASSPGFETQYF	TGTGCCAGCAGCCCAGGGTTTGAGACCCAGTACTTC
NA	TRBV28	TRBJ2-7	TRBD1	CASSLWGAGGNEQYF	TGTGCCAGCAGTTTATGGGGGGCAGGGGGCAACGAGCAGTACTTC
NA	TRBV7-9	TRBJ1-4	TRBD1	CASSLFPDRAEGKLFF	TGTGCCAGCAGCTTATTTCCCGACAGGGCAGAAGGAAAACTGTTTTTT
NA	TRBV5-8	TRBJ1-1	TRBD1	CAGRQGSITEAFF	TGTGCCGGGAGACAGGGATCGATTACTGAAGCTTTCTTT
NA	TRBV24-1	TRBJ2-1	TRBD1	CATSEADRANYNEQFF	TGTGCCACCAGTGAAGCTGACAGGGCGAACTACAATGAGCAGTTCTTC
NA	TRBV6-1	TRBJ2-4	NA	CASSEAGGGPDAIQYF	TGTGCCAGCAGTGAAGCCGGAGGGGGCCCCGATGCCATTCAGTACTTC
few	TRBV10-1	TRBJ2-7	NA	CASSMIPDHSSYEQYF	TGCGCCAGCAGTATGATCCCAGACCATAGCTCCTACGAGCAGTACTTC
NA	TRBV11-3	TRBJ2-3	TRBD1	CASSPGGPDTQYF	TGTGCCAGCAGCCCAGGGGGCCCAGATACGCAGTATTTT
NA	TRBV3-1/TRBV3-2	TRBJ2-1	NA	CASSYRDEQFF	TGTGCCAGCAGCTACCGGGATGAGCAGTTCTTC
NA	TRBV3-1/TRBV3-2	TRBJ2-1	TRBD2	CASSLRTSRSSYNEQFF	TGTGCCAGCAGTCTTCGGACTAGCCGCAGCTCCTACAATGAGCAGTTCTTC
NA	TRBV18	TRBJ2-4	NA	CASSPRQGITKNIQYF	TGTGCCAGCTCACCAAGGCAGGGGATCACCAAAAACATTCAGTACTTC
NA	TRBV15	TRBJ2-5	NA	CATSREISKGSGRRETQYF	TGTGCCACCAGCAGAGAAATTTCAAAAGGGTCAGGGCGTCGGGAGACCCAGTACTTC